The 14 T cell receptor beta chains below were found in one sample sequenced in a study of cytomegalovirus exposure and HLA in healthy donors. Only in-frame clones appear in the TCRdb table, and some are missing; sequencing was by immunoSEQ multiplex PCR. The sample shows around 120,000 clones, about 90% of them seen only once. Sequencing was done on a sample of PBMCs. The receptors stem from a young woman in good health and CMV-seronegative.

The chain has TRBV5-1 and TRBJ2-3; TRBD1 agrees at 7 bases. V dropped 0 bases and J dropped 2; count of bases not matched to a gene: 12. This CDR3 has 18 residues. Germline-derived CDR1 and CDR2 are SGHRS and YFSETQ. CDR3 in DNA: TGCGCCAGCAGCTTGGACGGGACAGTGGCACCCTACACAGATACGCAGTATTTT. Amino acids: CASSLDGTVAPYTDTQYF.

As DNA, the CDR3 is TGCGCCAGCAACCCAGAAAACATTCAGTACTTC. Translation: CASNPENIQYF. This sequence joins TRBV5-1 and TRBJ2-4, with D uncertain. Trimming stripped 6 bases from V and 5 bases from J, with 6 bases between. CDR1 is SGHRS, CDR2 YFSETQ, per germline. The CDR3 length is 11 residues. Full variable domain (outside the CDR3, taken from reference TRBV5-1 and TRBJ2-4): KAGVTQTPRYLIKTRGQQVTLSCSPISGHRSVSWYQQTPGQGLQFLFEYFSETQRNKGNFPGRFSGRQFSNSRSEMNVSTLELGDSALYLCASNPENIQYFGAGTRLSVL.

CDR3 sequence (DNA): TGTGCCATCAGTGAGTCGAGCGTCAGGGGGCGAGGGTCTCGCTATGGCTACACCTTC. It specifies CAISESSVRGRGSRYGYTF. V gene TRBV10-3 combines with J gene TRBJ1-2, with 8 bases matching TRBD1. CDR3 length equals 19 residues. The ends lost 0 bases at V and 4 bases at J; junction bases unmatched: 16. Germline V gene sequence: CDR1 ENHRY, CDR2 SYGVKD.

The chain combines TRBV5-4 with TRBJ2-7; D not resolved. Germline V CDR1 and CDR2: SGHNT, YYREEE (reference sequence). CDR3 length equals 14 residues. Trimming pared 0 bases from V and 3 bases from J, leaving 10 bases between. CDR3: CASSLGWQIYEQYF. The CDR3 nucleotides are TGTGCCAGCAGCTTGGGTTGGCAGATCTACGAGCAGTACTTC.

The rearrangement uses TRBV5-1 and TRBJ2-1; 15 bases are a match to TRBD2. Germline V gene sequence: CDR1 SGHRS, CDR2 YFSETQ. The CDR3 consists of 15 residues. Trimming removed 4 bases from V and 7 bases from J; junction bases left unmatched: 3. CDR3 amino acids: CASSTGTSGGNEQFF. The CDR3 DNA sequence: TGCGCCAGCAGCACAGGGACTAGCGGGGGGAATGAGCAGTTCTTC.

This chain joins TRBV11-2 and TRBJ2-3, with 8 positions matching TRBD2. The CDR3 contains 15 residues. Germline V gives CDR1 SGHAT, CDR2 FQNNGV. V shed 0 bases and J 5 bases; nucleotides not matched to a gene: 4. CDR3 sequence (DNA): TGTGCCAGCAGCTTAGACAGTCTAGCGGGAGATACGCAGTATTTT. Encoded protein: CASSLDSLAGDTQYF.

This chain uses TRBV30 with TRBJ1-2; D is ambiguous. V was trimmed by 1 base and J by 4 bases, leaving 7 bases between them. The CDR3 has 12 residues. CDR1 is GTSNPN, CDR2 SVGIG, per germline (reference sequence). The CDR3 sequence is CAWSGGPYGYTF. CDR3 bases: TGTGCCTGGAGTGGAGGGCCCTATGGCTACACCTTC. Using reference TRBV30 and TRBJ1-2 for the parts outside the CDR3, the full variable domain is SQTIHQWPATLVQPVGSPLSLECTVEGTSNPNLYWYRQAAGRGLQLLFYSVGIGQISSEVPQNLSASRPQDRQFILSSKKLLLSDSGFYLCAWSGGPYGYTFGSGTRLTVV.

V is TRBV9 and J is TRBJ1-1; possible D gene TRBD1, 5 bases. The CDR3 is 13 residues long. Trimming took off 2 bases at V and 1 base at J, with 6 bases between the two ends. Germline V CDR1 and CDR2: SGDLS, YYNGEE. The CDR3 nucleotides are TGTGCCAGCAGCGTGACAGAGAACACTGAAGCTTTCTTT. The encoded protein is CASSVTENTEAFF.

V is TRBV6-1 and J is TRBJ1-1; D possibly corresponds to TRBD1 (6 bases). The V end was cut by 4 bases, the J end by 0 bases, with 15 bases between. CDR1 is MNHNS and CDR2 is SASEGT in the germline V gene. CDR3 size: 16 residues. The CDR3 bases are TGTGCCAGCAGTGGGCCACACAGGGCCTTGAACACTGAAGCTTTCTTT. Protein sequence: CASSGPHRALNTEAFF.

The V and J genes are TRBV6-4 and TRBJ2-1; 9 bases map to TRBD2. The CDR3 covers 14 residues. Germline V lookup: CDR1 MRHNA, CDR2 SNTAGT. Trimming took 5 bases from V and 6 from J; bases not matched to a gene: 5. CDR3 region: CASSLAGNPNEQFF. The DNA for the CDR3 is TGTGCCAGCAGTCTAGCGGGAAACCCCAATGAGCAGTTCTTC.

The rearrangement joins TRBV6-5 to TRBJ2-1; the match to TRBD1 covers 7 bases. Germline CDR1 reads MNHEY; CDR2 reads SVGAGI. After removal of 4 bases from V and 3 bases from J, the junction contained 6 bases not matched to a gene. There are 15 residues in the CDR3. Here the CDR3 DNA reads TGTGCCAGCAGTTTAGGGACAGCAGACTACAATGAGCAGTTCTTC. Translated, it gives CASSLGTADYNEQFF.

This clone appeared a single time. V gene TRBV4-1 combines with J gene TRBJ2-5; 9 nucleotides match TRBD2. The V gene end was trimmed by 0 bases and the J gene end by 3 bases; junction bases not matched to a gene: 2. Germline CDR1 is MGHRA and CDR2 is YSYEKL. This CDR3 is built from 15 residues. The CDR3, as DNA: TGCGCCAGCAGCCAAGATGCGGGGGGGGAAGAGACCCAGTACTTC. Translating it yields CASSQDAGGEETQYF.

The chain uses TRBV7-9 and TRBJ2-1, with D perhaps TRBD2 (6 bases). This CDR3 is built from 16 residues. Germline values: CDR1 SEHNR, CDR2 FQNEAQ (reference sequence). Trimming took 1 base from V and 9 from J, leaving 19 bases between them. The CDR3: CASSLGGAGLLAEQFF. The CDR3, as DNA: TGTGCCAGCAGCTTAGGTGGGGCGGGACTTTTGGCTGAGCAGTTCTTC.

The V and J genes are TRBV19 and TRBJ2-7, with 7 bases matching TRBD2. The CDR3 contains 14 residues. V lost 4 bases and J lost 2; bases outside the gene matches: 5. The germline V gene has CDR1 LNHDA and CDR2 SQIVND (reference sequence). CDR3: CASSTRGVTYEQYF. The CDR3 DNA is TGTGCCAGTAGTACCCGGGGGGTAACCTACGAGCAGTACTTC. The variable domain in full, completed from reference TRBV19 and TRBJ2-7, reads DGGITQSPKYLFRKEGQNVTLSCEQNLNHDAMYWYRQDPGQGLRLIYYSQIVNDFQKGDIAEGYSVSREKKESFPLTVTSAQKNPTAFYLCASSTRGVTYEQYFGPGTRLTVT.